This entry features one T cell receptor (beta chain) sequence. This sample was taken from a study of metastatic and nonmetastatic thyroid tumors. Across the study: Malignant and benign thyroid patients had repertoires compared in peripheral blood and tumor or nodule tissue.

TCRdb reprocessed the PCR reads via MiXCR. This table holds approximately 15,000 clones, approximately 31% found once. With 0 bases removed from V and 2 bases from J, the gap between germline ends came to 11 bases. The CDR3 has 15 residues. In germline, CDR1 is MGHRA, CDR2 YSYEKL. Patients were all untreated before their thyroid surgery. The TCR was taken from a male donor with papillary thyroid cancer or a benign thyroid nodule (not recorded which). Some clones in this sample may be carry-over from other donors' samples. The sample taken for sequencing was tumor tissue. The chain uses TRBV4-1 and TRBJ2-7; no clear D gene. CDR3 region: CASSQDEARTYEQYF. The CDR3 nucleotides read TGCGCCAGCAGCCAAGATGAGGCGCGAACCTACGAGCAGTACTTC.